The T cell receptor (beta chain) described here comes from a study of OX40 agonist ivuxolimab in advanced cancers. About the research overall: Patients were 82.7% male with ages about 20 to 79, mean approximately 62.

The V and J ends lost 4 bases and 4 bases respectively, with 19 bases between them. The CDR3 covers 16 residues. In germline, CDR1 is SEHNR, CDR2 FQNEAQ (reference sequence). Study-wide findings and caveats: Antigen targets of the expanded peripheral T cells went undetermined. In the 0.1 to 3.0 mg/kg range, CD4+ and CD8+ blood T cells had expanded clonally by week 6. In CD8+ T cells, expanded clones were on average more numerous than in CD4+.

Some clones are missing from TCRdb's copy, which holds only in-frame ones; the method was immunoSEQ multiplex PCR. The repertoire holds under 90,000 clones, with about 85% as singletons. As regards this clone: What it recognizes is unknown.

The starting material was CD4+ or CD8+ T cells sorted from blood, obtained in a trial of the OX40 agonist ivuxolimab. The receptor's source is an adult with an advanced solid tumor such as melanoma, head and neck, liver or kidney cancer. The chain joins TRBV7-9 to TRBJ1-1; D perhaps matches TRBD1 (6 bases). This CDR3 reads CASSSPVTGTGTEAFF. CDR3 nucleotide sequence: TGTGCCAGCAGCTCCCCAGTTACAGGGACCGGCACTGAAGCTTTCTTT.